Below, one T cell receptor (beta chain) is given with its context. This sample was taken from a study of blood T cell repertoires in COVID-19. Study in general: PBMCs, B-cell-depleted T cells, or T cells were the source of the cDNA or gDNA that made up the material.

Per the authors' pipeline: Using reference gene primer amplification, nucleated cell counts were estimated. TCRdb's copy holds only in-frame clones and misses some; the assay was immunoSEQ multiplex PCR. V and J calls and clone size are given by that table; D and trimming were obtained from the DNA. This table holds some 390,000 clones, approximately 91% found once. Germline V lookup: CDR1 SEHNR, CDR2 FQNEAQ (reference sequence). CDR3 length: 15 residues. V dropped 6 bases and J dropped 0; count of bases not matched to a gene: 6. V gene TRBV7-9 combines with J gene TRBJ1-1, with 8 bases fitting TRBD1. This clonotype originated in a woman in her forties with COVID-19, enrolled during active disease. The sequencing input was peripheral blood. The CDR3, as DNA: TGTGCCAGCAGTTCCTGGACAGGGATGAACACTGAAGCTTTCTTT. Amino acid sequence: CASSSWTGMNTEAFF.